The 16 T cell receptor beta chains reported below all come from one sample, sequenced in a study of blood T cell repertoires in COVID-19. Clones were sequenced by immunoSEQ multiplex PCR, and TCRdb holds only the in-frame ones, with some missing. The sample lists hundreds of thousands of clones; 80% to 90% were seen once. Sequenced: PBMCs or T cells enriched from blood (not recorded which). All receptors come from a man under 40 who had recovered from COVID-19.

The chain couples TRBV7-6 to TRBJ2-3, with 9 bases that match TRBD2. Germline V gene sequence: CDR1 SGHVS, CDR2 FNYEAQ. There are 14 residues in the CDR3. With 2 bases clipped from V and 10 bases from J, the junction kept 7 bases outside the gene matches. In nucleotides, the CDR3 is TGTGCCAGCAGCTTATCTAGCGGGACAAAGGCGCAGTATTTT. Its translation is CASSLSSGTKAQYF.

The chain uses TRBV5-1 and TRBJ2-2; possibly TRBD1 for D (5 bases). V was pared by 2 bases and J by 5 bases, with 7 bases between. The CDR3 loop spans 13 amino acids. Per germline, CDR1 SGHRS and CDR2 YFSETQ. CDR3 loop: CASSFQGTGELFF. The CDR3 coding sequence is TGCGCCAGCAGCTTTCAGGGTACCGGGGAGCTGTTTTTT.

This clone was recorded once. The chain links TRBV28 to TRBJ2-1; D is unresolved. Trimming pared 5 bases from V and 4 bases from J, leaving 12 bases between. The CDR3 length is 14 residues. CDR1 and CDR2 from the germline V gene are MDHEN and SYDVKM. The chain's CDR3 is CASSPPPLYNEQFF. In nucleotides, the CDR3 is TGTGCCAGCAGTCCCCCCCCACTGTACAATGAGCAGTTCTTC.

The chain combines TRBV30 with TRBJ1-4; D gene uncertain. Germline V gene lookup returns CDR1 GTSNPN and CDR2 SVGIG (reference sequence). CDR3 length equals 13 residues. V lost 6 bases and J 7 bases, leaving 15 bases between the germline ends. CDR3 nucleotide sequence: TGTGCCTGCCTTCGGACGGCGGGTGAAAAACTGTTTTTT. It codes for CACLRTAGEKLFF.

The chain couples TRBV6-1 to TRBJ2-1; weak D call: TRBD2 (6 bases). Germline-derived CDR1 and CDR2 are MNHNS and SASEGT. The CDR3 contains 16 residues. V lost 0 bases, J lost 1 base, and 10 bases lay in between. CDR3 coding DNA: TGTGCCAGCAGTGAAGCTTCGGCGGGGTCCTACAATGAGCAGTTCTTC. Translating it yields CASSEASAGSYNEQFF.

The chain has TRBV15 and TRBJ2-3; TRBD1 is a possible D gene (6 bases). V was clipped by 0 bases and J by 3 bases, with 13 bases between them. The CDR3 is made up of 16 amino acids. Germline V gene lookup returns CDR1 LNHNV and CDR2 YYDKDF (reference sequence). CDR3 amino acids: CATSRDPRQGTDTQYF. For the CDR3, the DNA is TGTGCCACCAGCAGAGATCCCAGGCAGGGGACAGATACGCAGTATTTT.

This clone was recorded only once. The gene calls are TRBV20-1 and TRBJ2-3, with no clear D. V was shortened by 3 bases and J by 5 bases, with 6 bases between the two germline ends. Germline V gene sequence: CDR1 DFQATT, CDR2 SNEGSKA (reference sequence). CDR3 length: 11 residues. For the CDR3, the DNA is TGCAGTGCTAGTTGGCAAGATACGCAGTATTTT. Encoded protein: CSASWQDTQYF.

The genes are TRBV7-2 and TRBJ2-3; TRBD2 matches 9 bases. The V segment lost 5 bases and the J segment 3 bases; nucleotides outside the gene matches: 9. This CDR3 region has 16 residues. The germline gives CDR1 SGHTA, CDR2 FQGNSA. CDR3 region: CASSLVAGVGTDTQYF. CDR3 in DNA: TGTGCCAGCAGCCTGGTAGCGGGAGTTGGTACAGATACGCAGTATTTT.

The chain has TRBV6-5 and TRBJ1-2; the match to TRBD1 covers 11 bases. The V segment lost 3 bases and the J segment 4 bases; nucleotides outside the gene matches: 4. Germline values: CDR1 MNHEY, CDR2 SVGAGI. The CDR3 totals 15 residues. The CDR3 DNA follows: TGTGCCAGCAGTTATGGACAGGGGGCTTTCTATGGCTACACCTTC. Protein sequence: CASSYGQGAFYGYTF.

This clone was counted between two and nine times. V and J are TRBV5-1 and TRBJ2-7; D is unclear. Germline CDR1 SGHRS, CDR2 YFSETQ. The CDR3 consists of 16 residues. Trimming stripped 4 bases from V and 1 base from J, with 18 bases between. DNA of the CDR3: TGCGCCAGCAGCCCCCGCGTCGCGGAAACTTCCTACGAGCAGTACTTC. It encodes CASSPRVAETSYEQYF.

The chain combines TRBV15 with TRBJ2-2; the match to TRBD2 covers 10 bases. Trimming cost V 5 bases and J 4 bases; bases outside gene matches: 1. CDR1 and CDR2 from the germline V gene are LNHNV and YYDKDF (reference sequence). The CDR3 has 14 amino acids. The CDR3 protein is CATSASGSTGELFF. The DNA of the CDR3 is TGTGCCACCAGCGCTAGCGGGAGCACCGGGGAGCTGTTTTTT.

This chain uses TRBV7-8 with TRBJ2-3; tentative D call: TRBD2 (6 bases). Looked up from germline, CDR1 is SGHVS and CDR2 is FQNEAQ. V gave up 5 bases and J gave up 0 bases, with 15 bases separating them. There are 16 residues in the CDR3. CDR3 residues: CASSTRAGTSTDTQYF. The CDR3 coding sequence is TGTGCCAGCAGCACCCGGGCGGGAACCAGCACAGATACGCAGTATTTT.

This clone was counted once. The J gene is TRBJ1-1, the V gene TRBV14; maybe TRBD1 (5 bases). Germline V lookup: CDR1 SGHDN, CDR2 FVKESK. V was clipped by 4 bases and J by 3 bases, with 9 bases between them. This CDR3 contains 13 residues. The DNA for the CDR3 is TGTGCCAGCAGCCGGAGGGGTTACACTGAAGCTTTCTTT. Its translation: CASSRRGYTEAFF. The variable domain in full, completed from reference TRBV14 and TRBJ1-1, reads EAGVTQFPSHSVIEKGQTVTLRCDPISGHDNLYWYRRVMGKEIKFLLHFVKESKQDESGMPNNRFLAERTGGTYSTLKVQPAELEDSGVYFCASSRRGYTEAFFGQGTRLTVV.

The rearrangement uses TRBV19 and TRBJ2-7, with a weak D call TRBD2 (5 bases). CDR1 and CDR2 (germline): LNHDA, SQIVND (reference sequence). With 4 bases removed from V and 7 bases from J, the gap between germline ends came to 26 bases. CDR3 length equals 17 residues. The CDR3 reads CASSTSDFPLSRREQYF. The DNA for the CDR3 is TGTGCCAGTAGTACGTCGGACTTTCCCCTTTCCAGAAGGGAGCAGTACTTC.

The chain carries TRBV28 and TRBJ2-2, with D perhaps matching TRBD2 (5 bases). V was pared by 6 bases and J by 9 bases, with 11 bases between. The CDR3 runs to 12 residues. Germline CDR1 reads MDHEN; CDR2 reads SYDVKM. For the CDR3, the DNA is TGTGCCAGCAGAACTCCGGGGTGGGAGCTGTTTTTT. Its protein is CASRTPGWELFF. Together with reference TRBV28 and TRBJ2-2, the CDR3 gives the full variable domain: DVKVTQSSRYLVKRTGEKVFLECVQDMDHENMFWYRQDPGLGLRLIYFSYDVKMKEKGDIPEGYSVSREKKERFSLILESASTNQTSMYLCASRTPGWELFFGEGSRLTVL.

V and J are TRBV7-9 and TRBJ1-4; tentatively, D is TRBD1 (6 bases). CDR1 and CDR2 from the germline V gene are SEHNR and FQNEAQ (reference sequence). The CDR3 extends over 15 amino acids. The V end lost 5 bases, the J end lost 3 bases, and 13 bases lay between the germline ends. CDR3 sequence reads: CASSLQGLSNEKLFF. CDR3 coding DNA: TGTGCCAGCAGCCTTCAGGGGTTGTCTAATGAAAAACTGTTTTTT.